These 20 T cell receptor beta chains share one sample of origin, sequenced in a study of blood T cell repertoires in COVID-19. Only in-frame clones appear in the TCRdb table, and some are missing; sequencing was by immunoSEQ multiplex PCR. The sample contains 100,000 to 150,000 clones, about nine tenths of which appear only once. Sequencing was done on a sample of peripheral blood. The origin of the receptors is a man aged 50 to 59 with acute or convalescent COVID-19.

V and J are TRBV9 and TRBJ2-2; D unresolved. V lost 5 bases to trimming and J lost 6 bases, with 8 bases between them. The germline CDR1 and CDR2 sequences are SGDLS and YYNGEE. This CDR3 comprises 12 residues. CDR3 nucleotides: TGTGCCAGCAGGCTAGATGCCGGGGAGCTGTTTTTT. This codes for CASRLDAGELFF.

In the case of this clone: A read error is likely, as this CDR3 ends without the conserved phenylalanine or tryptophan. The DNA is left out, because the CDR3 cannot be placed on it with certainty; the CDR3 is given as TCRdb lists it. The gene calls are TRBV24-1 and TRBJ1-1; the D call TRBD1 from the table was never checked on the DNA. The CDR3 is made up of 9 amino acids, end residues included. Germline CDR1 KGHDR, CDR2 SFDVKD. CDR3: CATRSGRSL.

The sample holds one count of this clone. The gene calls are TRBV10-3 and TRBJ1-5; unclear D gene. The CDR3 totals 13 residues. CDR1 and CDR2 from the germline V gene are ENHRY and SYGVKD. V was shortened by 0 bases and J by 6 bases, with 6 bases between the two germline ends. The CDR3 loop reads CAISESRGQPQHF. The CDR3 DNA follows: TGTGCCATCAGTGAGTCGCGAGGTCAGCCCCAGCATTTT.

J is TRBJ2-7 and V is TRBV4-2, with D possibly being TRBD1 (5 bases). The V end was cut by 3 bases, the J end by 3 bases, with 9 bases between. The CDR3 extends over 13 amino acids. CDR1 is LGHNA and CDR2 is YNFKEQ in the germline V gene. The chain's CDR3 is CASSHGDSYEQYF. CDR3 in DNA: TGTGCCAGCAGCCATGGCGACAGCTACGAGCAGTACTTC.

This chain connects TRBV2 to TRBJ2-3; possibly TRBD1 for D (5 bases). V was cut by 8 bases and J by 3 bases, with 12 bases left in between. CDR1 SNHLY and CDR2 FYNNEI come from the germline V gene. The CDR3 loop spans 13 amino acids. CDR3: CASEPGFTDTQYF. In DNA form, the CDR3 reads TGTGCCAGCGAGCCAGGGTTTACAGATACGCAGTATTTT. Together with reference TRBV2 and TRBJ2-3, the CDR3 gives the full variable domain: EPEVTQTPSHQVTQMGQEVILRCVPISNHLYFYWYRQILGQKVEFLVSFYNNEISEKSEIFDDQFSVERPDGSNFTLKIRSTKLEDSAMYFCASEPGFTDTQYFGPGTRLTVL.

The chain links TRBV7-2 to TRBJ2-1; D may be TRBD2 (6 bases). The CDR3 runs to 15 residues. Between the trimmed V and J ends, which lost 5 bases and 5 bases, there was a span of 16 bases. In germline, CDR1 is SGHTA, CDR2 FQGNSA. The CDR3 nucleotides are TGTGCCAGCAGCCTCTCCGGGACTGCTAACAATGAGCAGTTCTTC. As protein: CASSLSGTANNEQFF.

The chain links TRBV30 to TRBJ1-1; no clear D. CDR1 and CDR2 (germline): GTSNPN, SVGIG (reference sequence). V lost 5 bases, J lost 1 base, and 5 bases lay in between. The CDR3 length is 11 residues. DNA for the CDR3: TGTGCCTGGTCCAGGAACACTGAAGCTTTCTTT. It codes for CAWSRNTEAFF.

The V call is TRBV5-1, the J call TRBJ1-2, with TRBD1 matching over 9 bases. CDR3 size: 14 residues. Germline CDR1 SGHRS, CDR2 YFSETQ. V lost 2 bases to trimming and J lost 6 bases; unmatched junction nucleotides: 5. CDR3 loop: CASSFQGQGNGYTF. DNA of the CDR3: TGCGCCAGCAGCTTTCAAGGACAGGGGAATGGCTACACCTTC.

This clone was seen more than once but under ten times. The chain joins TRBV30 to TRBJ1-5; unclear D gene. Per the germline V gene, CDR1 is GTSNPN and CDR2 is SVGIG (reference sequence). This CDR3 has 13 amino acids. V lost 2 bases and J lost 5, with 10 bases in between. CDR3 in DNA: TGTGCCTGGAGTATCCAGTCAGATCAGCCCCAGCATTTT. It translates to CAWSIQSDQPQHF.

The table lists this clone with a count of one. The rearrangement joins TRBV5-5 to TRBJ2-6; possible D gene TRBD1, 6 bases. Germline V CDR1 and CDR2: SGHKS, YYEKEE (reference sequence). This CDR3 spans 15 amino acids. Deletions cut 3 bases from V and 2 bases from J, with 9 bases between. CDR3 DNA sequence: TGTGCCAGCAGCTCAGCAGGGGCTGGGGCCAACGTCCTGACTTTC. Protein: CASSSAGAGANVLTF. Variable domain in full (rest from reference TRBV5-5 and TRBJ2-6): DAGVTQSPTHLIKTRGQQVTLRCSPISGHKSVSWYQQVLGQGPQFIFQYYEKEERGRGNFPDRFSARQFPNYSSELNVNALLLGDSALYLCASSSAGAGANVLTFGAGSRLTVL.

V and J are TRBV5-1 and TRBJ1-6, with TRBD1 matching over 7 bases. CDR3 length: 14 amino acids. The ends lost 3 bases at V and 7 bases at J; junction bases unmatched: 4. The germline CDR1 and CDR2 sequences are SGHRS and YFSETQ. As DNA, the CDR3 is TGCGCCAGCAGCTCCGGGACAGTGAATTCACCCCTCCACTTT. It encodes CASSSGTVNSPLHF.

The table lists this clone with a few counts. One end of the junction is discordant with germline, which a read error may explain. The chain recombines TRBV11-2 with TRBJ2-7; 11 bases agree with TRBD1. Germline lookup yields CDR1 SGHAT and CDR2 FQNNGV. This CDR3 has 13 amino acids. The CDR3 region has the DNA TGTGCCAGCAGCTTAATGGGACAGGGGGTAAAGGGGTTC. Amino acid sequence: CASSLMGQGVKGF. The entire variable domain, with the rest obtained from reference TRBV11-2 and TRBJ2-7, is as follows: EAGVAQSPRYKIIEKRQSVAFWCNPISGHATLYWYQQILGQGPKLLIQFQNNGVVDDSQLPKDRFSAERLKGVDSTLKIQPAKLEDSAVYLCASSLMGQGVKGFGPGTRLTVT.

The chain couples TRBV7-8 to TRBJ2-6; D may be TRBD1 (6 bases). CDR1 and CDR2 from the germline V gene are SGHVS and FQNEAQ. This CDR3 spans 17 amino acids. V shed 5 bases and J shed 0 bases, with 14 bases lying between them. CDR3 protein: CASSRRQANSGANVLTF. CDR3 nucleotide sequence: TGTGCCAGCAGCAGGCGACAGGCAAACTCTGGGGCCAACGTCCTGACTTTC.

The chain has TRBV18 and TRBJ2-2, with D possibly TRBD2 on 6 matching bases. V was trimmed by 5 bases and J by 5 bases, leaving 12 bases between them. Germline V gene lookup returns CDR1 KGHSH and CDR2 LQKENI. CDR3 length equals 14 residues. This CDR3 is CASSWDSQTGELFF. DNA for the CDR3: TGTGCCAGCTCATGGGACTCCCAGACCGGGGAGCTGTTTTTT.

The V and J genes are TRBV12-5 and TRBJ1-2; TRBD1 aligns across 10 bases. CDR3 length: 18 residues. Germline trimming cut 0 bases from V and 3 bases from J; bases unmatched to any gene: 10. Germline assignment: CDR1 LGHNT and CDR2 FRNRAP. The CDR3 reads CASGLVLGQGEGDYGYTF. CDR3 in DNA: TGTGCTAGTGGTTTGGTATTAGGACAGGGGGAGGGGGACTATGGCTACACCTTC.

The chain has TRBV28 and TRBJ2-6; D call uncertain. The CDR3 sequence is 16 residues long. CDR1 and CDR2 (germline): MDHEN, SYDVKM. Trimming removed 4 bases from V and 2 bases from J, with 12 bases in between. The CDR3 protein is CASSSYALTGANVLTF. The CDR3 coding sequence is TGTGCCAGCAGTTCCTATGCCTTAACTGGGGCCAACGTCCTGACTTTC.

This CDR3 reads CASSSAGQGVTFF. The CDR3 nucleotides are TGTGCCAGCAGCTCGGCGGGACAGGGCGTAACTTTCTTT. J is TRBJ1-1 and V is TRBV7-3; TRBD1 matches at 9 bases. The CDR3 is 13 residues long. V lost 4 bases, J lost 12 bases, and 9 bases stayed unmatched. Germline V gene lookup returns CDR1 SGHTA and CDR2 FQGTGA.

The chain recombines TRBV27 with TRBJ2-3; the D gene is possibly TRBD1 (5 bases). The CDR3 consists of 14 residues. Germline CDR1 reads MNHEY; CDR2 reads SMNVEV (reference sequence). V dropped 6 bases and J dropped 5 bases, with 15 bases sitting between them. In nucleotides, the CDR3 is TGTGCCAGCAGACCAGGGTTTGCTGGAGATACGCAGTATTTT. It specifies CASRPGFAGDTQYF.

The gene calls are TRBV19 and TRBJ1-6, with 8 bases lining up with TRBD1. The CDR3 consists of 15 residues. The germline gives CDR1 LNHDA, CDR2 SQIVND (reference sequence). The V and J ends lost 4 bases and 8 bases, in that order; junction bases with no gene match: 7. Here the CDR3 reads CASSRRQGIDSPLHF. In nucleotides, the CDR3 is TGTGCCAGTAGTAGACGACAGGGGATTGATTCACCCCTCCACTTT.

The rearrangement joins TRBV9 to TRBJ1-1; tentatively, D is TRBD1 (5 bases). V dropped 1 base and J dropped 3 bases, with 10 bases sitting between them. The CDR3 spans 14 residues. Germline values: CDR1 SGDLS, CDR2 YYNGEE. The CDR3: CASSVQGGDTEAFF. Here the CDR3 DNA reads TGTGCCAGCAGCGTACAGGGAGGAGACACTGAAGCTTTCTTT.